These 18 T cell receptor beta chains originate from one sample sequenced in a study of blood T cell repertoires in COVID-19. The assay was immunoSEQ multiplex PCR, and TCRdb's table has in-frame clones only and misses some. The profile shows a few hundred thousand clones, roughly nine tenths of them singletons. Sequenced input: peripheral blood. These receptor sequences come from a woman aged 40 to 50 who had recovered from COVID-19.

The chain couples TRBV21-1 to TRBJ2-7; whether TRBD2, the table's D call, matches the DNA was not checked. TRBV21-1 is annotated as a pseudogene. This CDR3 is built from 16 residues. The CDR3 DNA sequence: TGTGCCAGCAGCACACCCCCGGCGGGCGGACCCTACGAGCAGTACTTC. Amino acids: CASSTPPAGGPYEQYF.

CDR3 region: CASSQEILGGRAADTQYF. DNA of the CDR3: TGTGCCAGCAGCCAAGAAATTCTGGGAGGGAGGGCCGCAGATACGCAGTATTTT. The chain combines TRBV4-2 with TRBJ2-3; 7 bases fit TRBD2. The ends lost 0 bases at V and 4 bases at J; junction bases unmatched: 13. This CDR3 is built from 18 residues. The germline V gene has CDR1 LGHNA and CDR2 YNFKEQ.

The chain combines TRBV6-4 with TRBJ2-3; 9 bases are a match to TRBD2. The junction had 9 bases not matched to a gene; V was cut back by 8 bases and J by 3 bases. Per the germline V gene, CDR1 is MRHNA and CDR2 is SNTAGT. The CDR3 is 15 amino acids. The CDR3 is CASARSGSNTDTQYF. CDR3 DNA sequence: TGTGCCAGCGCCCGTAGCGGGAGCAATACAGATACGCAGTATTTT.

V is TRBV27 and J is TRBJ1-1; 8 bases agree with TRBD1. Germline V gene lookup returns CDR1 MNHEY and CDR2 SMNVEV (reference sequence). V lost 4 bases and J lost 1; bases outside the gene matches: 8. This CDR3 contains 16 residues. CDR3 loop: CASSSMPGTGNTEAFF. CDR3 DNA sequence: TGTGCCAGCAGTTCCATGCCCGGGACAGGGAACACTGAAGCTTTCTTT.

This sequence joins TRBV27 and TRBJ2-7; 9 bases are shared with TRBD1. This CDR3 spans 15 amino acids. Germline V gives CDR1 MNHEY, CDR2 SMNVEV (reference sequence). V was clipped by 6 bases and J by 6 bases; unmatched bases: 12. The CDR3 nucleotides read TGTGCCAGCAGGACGGACAGGGGAGAGGCCAGCGAGCAGTACTTC. Translated, it gives CASRTDRGEASEQYF.

This clone is a singleton in its sample. V gene TRBV18 combines with J gene TRBJ2-2; possible D gene TRBD2, 5 bases. Germline V gene sequence: CDR1 KGHSH, CDR2 LQKENI. V lost 0 bases and J 5 bases, leaving 13 bases between the germline ends. CDR3 length: 16 amino acids. CDR3 DNA: TGTGCCAGCTCACCACCGTTACGACCGGGGACCGGGGAGCTGTTTTTT. Encoded protein: CASSPPLRPGTGELFF. Drawing the rest from reference TRBV18 and TRBJ2-2, the complete variable domain is NAGVMQNPRHLVRRRGQEARLRCSPMKGHSHVYWYRQLPEEGLKFMVYLQKENIIDESGMPKERFSAEFPKEGPSILRIQQVVRGDSAAYFCASSPPLRPGTGELFFGEGSRLTVL.

This chain links TRBV7-2 with TRBJ1-6; 8 bases agree with TRBD1. V trimming: 5 bases; J trimming: 6 bases; junction bases outside the gene matches: 3. This CDR3 has 14 residues. CDR1 is SGHTA and CDR2 is FQGNSA in the germline V gene. CDR3 region: CASSVDRGNSPLHF. The CDR3 DNA is TGTGCCAGCAGCGTAGACAGGGGTAATTCACCCCTCCACTTT.

The chain is built from TRBV7-2 and TRBJ2-1; perhaps TRBD1 as D (5 bases). The germline gives CDR1 SGHTA, CDR2 FQGNSA. This CDR3 spans 15 amino acids. Trimming pared 2 bases from V and 4 bases from J, leaving 12 bases between. CDR3 loop: CASSLSSREYNEQFF. The CDR3 DNA is TGTGCCAGCAGCTTATCATCCAGGGAATACAATGAGCAGTTCTTC.

This sequence joins TRBV5-1 and TRBJ2-5, with D unresolved. With 4 bases removed from V and 2 bases from J, the gap between germline ends came to 12 bases. This CDR3 region has 14 residues. Germline V lookup: CDR1 SGHRS, CDR2 YFSETQ. Here the CDR3 DNA reads TGCGCCAGCAGCCCCCAGGCCCTACAAGAGACCCAGTACTTC. Translating it yields CASSPQALQETQYF.

In its sample, this clone was seen a few times. The chain employs TRBV3-1 (or the pseudogene TRBV3-2) and TRBJ2-7; TRBD2 is a possible D gene (6 bases). Between the trimmed V and J ends, which lost 4 bases and 0 bases, there was a span of 16 bases. The CDR3 is 16 amino acids. CDR1 LGHDT and CDR2 YNNKEL come from the germline V gene (reference sequence). The CDR3: CASSRRGSGNSYEQYF. In DNA form, the CDR3 reads TGTGCCAGCAGCCGTCGGGGTAGCGGAAACTCCTACGAGCAGTACTTC.

The chain has TRBV7-8 and TRBJ2-1, with TRBD2 matching 11 bases. J lost 7 bases, V lost 5 bases, and 7 bases had no gene match. The CDR3 extends over 15 amino acids. CDR1 is SGHVS, CDR2 FQNEAQ, per germline. The CDR3 DNA follows: TGTGCCAGCAGCCCACTAGCGGGAGATTGGAATGAGCAGTTCTTC. Its protein product is CASSPLAGDWNEQFF.

The CDR3 DNA reads as TGTGCCAGCAGGCGGACAGGGGAGTCACCCCTCCACTTT. Translation gives CASRRTGESPLHF. This sequence joins TRBV6-5 and TRBJ1-6, with 9 bases matching TRBD1. Per germline, CDR1 MNHEY and CDR2 SVGAGI. V shed 6 bases and J 10 bases; nucleotides not matched to a gene: 4. The CDR3 consists of 13 residues.

This chain joins TRBV25-1 and TRBJ1-6, with D unclear. Germline loops: CDR1 MGHDK, CDR2 SYGVNS. The CDR3 covers 16 residues. Trimming left V 1 base short and J 0 bases short, with 7 bases between. The CDR3 reads CASSESGYSYNSPLHF. The CDR3 bases are TGTGCCAGCAGTGAATCGGGTTACTCCTATAATTCACCCCTCCACTTT. The whole variable domain, filled in from reference TRBV25-1 and TRBJ1-6, reads EADIYQTPRYLVIGTGKKITLECSQTMGHDKMYWYQQDPGMELHLIHYSYGVNSTEKGDLSSESTVSRIRTEHFPLTLESARPSHTSQYLCASSESGYSYNSPLHFGNGTRLTVT.

The J gene is TRBJ1-1, the V gene TRBV10-3; D is perhaps TRBD1 (6 bases). Per the germline V gene, CDR1 is ENHRY and CDR2 is SYGVKD. The CDR3 covers 14 residues. V lost 7 bases, J lost 2 bases, and 14 bases lay in between. The CDR3 sequence: CAIKVLQGNTEAFF. The CDR3 nucleotides are TGTGCCATCAAGGTTCTACAGGGCAACACTGAAGCTTTCTTT.

The gene calls are TRBV3-1 (or the pseudogene TRBV3-2) and TRBJ2-7, with 14 bases that match TRBD2. Losses at the gene ends were 3 bases for V and 7 bases for J; bases not matched to a gene: 8. In germline, CDR1 is LGHDT, CDR2 YNNKEL (reference sequence). The CDR3 is 16 amino acids. This chain's CDR3 is CASSHGTSGSRGEQYF. The DNA for the CDR3 is TGTGCCAGCAGCCACGGGACTAGCGGGAGCCGAGGGGAGCAGTACTTC.

The chain links TRBV6-5 to TRBJ2-3, with D tentatively TRBD2 (5 bases). From germline, CDR1 is MNHEY and CDR2 SVGAGI. This CDR3 region has 11 residues. Trimming left V 7 bases short and J 4 bases short, with 6 bases between. CDR3 DNA: TGTGCCAGCACACTAGCAGATACGCAGTATTTT. Its translation is CASTLADTQYF.

V usage is TRBV5-6 and J usage is TRBJ2-7, with 8 nucleotides matching TRBD1. Germline trimming cut 0 bases from V and 0 bases from J; bases unmatched to any gene: 2. Germline assignment: CDR1 SGHDT and CDR2 YYEEEE. This CDR3 is built from 15 residues. The CDR3 region is CASSLGTGPSYEQYF. Written as DNA, the CDR3 is TGTGCCAGCAGCTTGGGGACAGGGCCCTCCTACGAGCAGTACTTC.

This clone showed up just once. The V call is TRBV10-1, the J call TRBJ2-1, with 7 bases matching TRBD2. Germline CDR1 and CDR2: WNHNN and SYGVQD (reference sequence). Trimming took 0 bases from V and 3 from J; bases not matched to a gene: 5. CDR3 length: 16 amino acids. CDR3 residues: CASSESGASGYNEQFF. The CDR3 bases are TGCGCCAGCAGTGAGTCAGGGGCTAGCGGCTACAATGAGCAGTTCTTC.